Following are 10 T cell receptor beta chains from one sample sequenced in a study of blood T cell repertoires in COVID-19. The assay was immunoSEQ multiplex PCR, and TCRdb's table has in-frame clones only and misses some. The repertoire consists of about 220,000 clones, with about 81% occurring once and the leading ten covering approximately 5.2%. The sample taken for sequencing was peripheral blood. The source of these receptors is a woman aged 70-85 years with COVID-19, enrolled during active disease.

The V gene is TRBV29-1, the J gene TRBJ2-3, with 12 bases identical to TRBD2. In germline, CDR1 is SQVTM, CDR2 ANQGSEA. The CDR3 loop spans 14 amino acids. The V gene end was trimmed by 4 bases and the J gene end by 4 bases; junction bases not matched to a gene: 3. The CDR3 protein is CSVGASGRADTQYF. CDR3 nucleotides: TGCAGCGTTGGGGCTAGCGGGAGGGCAGATACGCAGTATTTT.

This chain uses TRBV7-7 with TRBJ2-5, with 8 positions matching TRBD1. The trim removed 5 bases at V and 6 bases at J, leaving 11 bases unmatched. The germline V gene encodes CDR1 SSHAT and CDR2 FNYEAQ (reference sequence). This CDR3 spans 15 amino acids. This CDR3 is CASSPGGAGRQTQYF. DNA for the CDR3: TGTGCCAGCAGCCCAGGGGGCGCGGGGCGACAGACCCAGTACTTC.

This sequence joins TRBV19 and TRBJ1-1; D remains unclear. Germline-derived CDR1 and CDR2 are LNHDA and SQIVND (reference sequence). The length of the CDR3 is 13 residues. V dropped 4 bases and J dropped 4 bases, with 10 bases sitting between them. The CDR3 protein is CASSSNRGTEAFF. CDR3 nucleotide sequence: TGTGCCAGTAGTAGCAACCGAGGCACTGAAGCTTTCTTT.

The gene calls are TRBV7-9 and TRBJ1-3, with D perhaps matching TRBD1 (6 bases). Trimming removed 6 bases from V and 4 bases from J, with 13 bases in between. The CDR3 covers 14 residues. Per germline, CDR1 SEHNR and CDR2 FQNEAQ (reference sequence). CDR3 sequence reads: CASSADRLGNTIYF. The CDR3 DNA is TGTGCCAGCAGTGCGGACAGACTAGGAAACACCATATATTTT.

This chain links TRBV10-2 with TRBJ2-1; 13 bases agree with TRBD2. Looked up from germline, CDR1 is WSHSY and CDR2 is SAAADI. V lost 6 bases to trimming and J lost 8 bases; unmatched junction nucleotides: 7. CDR3 length equals 15 residues. The DNA of the CDR3 is TGCGCCAGCAGACTAGCGGGAGGGGGAGGGGATGAGCAGTTCTTC. Encoded protein: CASRLAGGGGDEQFF.

V is TRBV28 and J is TRBJ2-7; D not certain. The CDR3 totals 14 residues. Germline V gene sequence: CDR1 MDHEN, CDR2 SYDVKM. V was trimmed by 7 bases and J by 0 bases, leaving 13 bases between them. CDR3 nucleotide sequence: TGTGCCAGCATGTACGGAAGGAGCTCCTACGAGCAGTACTTC. Amino acids: CASMYGRSSYEQYF.

The chain employs TRBV19 and TRBJ2-7, with 7 bases lining up with TRBD2. CDR1 and CDR2 (germline): LNHDA, SQIVND (reference sequence). The CDR3 runs to 14 residues. Trimming cost V 3 bases and J 2 bases; bases outside gene matches: 4. Here the CDR3 reads CASSMGGKAYEQYF. The CDR3 DNA sequence: TGTGCCAGTAGTATGGGAGGGAAGGCCTACGAGCAGTACTTC.

The rearrangement links TRBV15 to TRBJ2-5; D is possibly TRBD2 (5 bases). The germline V gene encodes CDR1 LNHNV and CDR2 YYDKDF (reference sequence). This CDR3 contains 13 residues. V was shortened by 5 bases and J by 5 bases, with 12 bases between the two germline ends. The CDR3 is CATSAGVWETQYF. The CDR3 region has the DNA TGTGCCACCAGCGCGGGTGTGTGGGAGACCCAGTACTTC.

The chain combines TRBV2 with TRBJ2-3; 13 bases fit TRBD2. Losses at the gene ends were 5 bases for V and 14 bases for J; bases not matched to a gene: 13. The CDR3 is 15 amino acids. The germline V gene encodes CDR1 SNHLY and CDR2 FYNNEI. The CDR3, as DNA: TGTGCCAGCAGTCTTAGGACTAGCGGGAGCACCATGATGTATTTT. This codes for CASSLRTSGSTMMYF.

V usage is TRBV6-2 or TRBV6-3 and J usage is TRBJ2-1; D is possibly TRBD1 (6 bases). The CDR3 has 14 amino acids. Germline CDR1 reads MNHEY; CDR2 reads SVGEGT. The ends were cut back, 6 bases at V and 3 bases at J, with 12 bases in the middle. CDR3 nucleotides: TGTGCCAGCAGCTCTGACAGGAACTACAATGAGCAGTTCTTC. As protein: CASSSDRNYNEQFF.